The next 14 T cell receptor beta chains were all read from a single sample in a study of T cell responses to AZD1222 COVID-19 vaccine. Data came from immunoSEQ multiplex PCR; TCRdb stores just in-frame clones and leaves some out. This sample has tens of thousands of clones, with 80% to 90% found just once. Material: peripheral blood, obtained on day 0 of AZD1222 vaccination. The receptors derive from an adult in good health.

This clone was counted once. This chain joins TRBV5-3 and TRBJ2-5; TRBD1 or TRBD2 may be the D gene (5 bases each). TRBV5-3 is annotated as an ORF whose role is uncertain. The CDR3 sequence is 15 residues long. V was trimmed by 4 bases and J by 4 bases, leaving 17 bases between them. CDR3 loop: CARSPGQAEGETQYF. The CDR3 region has the DNA TGTGCCAGAAGCCCGGGGCAGGCCGAGGGAGAGACCCAGTACTTC.

This clone occurred once. In nucleotides, the CDR3 is TGTGCCTGGAGTGTACCCACCGGGACAGGGGCCAGCTATGGCTACACCTTC. This codes for CAWSVPTGTGASYGYTF. The chain carries TRBV30 and TRBJ1-2; TRBD1 matches 10 bases. The V gene's germline CDR1 is GTSNPN and CDR2 SVGIG (reference sequence). This CDR3 is built from 17 residues. The V segment lost 0 bases and the J segment 4 bases; nucleotides outside the gene matches: 11. The whole variable domain, remainder taken from reference TRBV30 and TRBJ1-2, is SQTIHQWPATLVQPVGSPLSLECTVEGTSNPNLYWYRQAAGRGLQLLFYSVGIGQISSEVPQNLSASRPQDRQFILSSKKLLLSDSGFYLCAWSVPTGTGASYGYTFGSGTRLTVV.

V is TRBV6-4 and J is TRBJ1-2; tentative D call: TRBD1 (5 bases). V lost 2 bases and J lost 4, with 17 bases in between. Germline lookup yields CDR1 MRHNA and CDR2 SNTAGT. The CDR3 loop spans 16 amino acids. The CDR3 nucleotides read TGTGCCAGCAGTGACACCCCACAGGCCCCCTTCTATGGCTACACCTTC. This codes for CASSDTPQAPFYGYTF.

The V and J genes are TRBV19 and TRBJ1-1, with TRBD1 identical over 10 bases. The germline CDR1 and CDR2 sequences are LNHDA and SQIVND (reference sequence). CDR3 length: 15 residues. V lost 9 bases, J lost 6 bases, and 13 bases stayed unmatched. In nucleotides, the CDR3 is TGTGCCAGCCTTGCAGGGGACAGGGGAGTATCTGAAGCTTTCTTT. This gives the protein CASLAGDRGVSEAFF.

The chain uses TRBV5-8 and TRBJ1-5, with D unclear. Between the trimmed V and J ends, which lost 1 base and 0 bases, there was a span of 11 bases. This CDR3 contains 16 residues. CDR1 is SGHTS and CDR2 is YDEGEE in the germline V gene. The CDR3 protein is CASSLSTGVSNQPQHF. CDR3 nucleotides: TGTGCCAGCAGCTTGTCAACTGGGGTTAGCAATCAGCCCCAGCATTTT. Filled out from reference TRBV5-8 and TRBJ1-5, the complete variable domain reads EAGVTQSPTHLIKTRGQQATLRCSPISGHTSVYWYQQALGLGLQFLLWYDEGEERNRGNFPPRFSGRQFPNYSSELNVNALELEDSALYLCASSLSTGVSNQPQHFGDGTRLSIL.

J is TRBJ2-5 and V is TRBV11-3; D uncertain. The CDR3 contains 12 residues. The germline V gene has CDR1 SGHNT and CDR2 YENEEA. V lost 5 bases and J 2 bases, leaving 6 bases between the germline ends. Here the CDR3 reads CASSPSQETQYF. The CDR3 region has the DNA TGTGCCAGCAGCCCTTCTCAAGAGACCCAGTACTTC.

The rearrangement joins TRBV5-1 to TRBJ2-2; the D gene is possibly TRBD1 (5 bases). CDR1 and CDR2 (germline): SGHRS, YFSETQ. This CDR3 spans 16 amino acids. Trimming took off 0 bases at V and 4 bases at J, with 13 bases between the two ends. The chain's CDR3 is CASSLAGRARTGELFF. CDR3 nucleotides: TGCGCCAGCAGCTTGGCCGGCAGGGCTCGCACCGGGGAGCTGTTTTTT.

The chain has TRBV6-6 and TRBJ2-5; 9 positions agree with TRBD2. Germline trimming cut 5 bases from V and 7 bases from J; bases unmatched to any gene: 17. CDR1 and CDR2 from the germline V gene are MNHNY and SVGAGI (reference sequence). CDR3 length: 17 amino acids. The CDR3 loop reads CASSRTPSGEGGGTQYF. CDR3 DNA: TGTGCCAGCAGTCGGACCCCTAGCGGGGAGGGTGGGGGGACCCAGTACTTC.

The chain is built from TRBV5-8 and TRBJ2-2, with D possibly TRBD2 on 6 matching bases. V lost 5 bases and J 7 bases, leaving 15 bases between the germline ends. There are 14 residues in the CDR3. The germline gives CDR1 SGHTS, CDR2 YDEGEE. The CDR3 coding sequence is TGTGCCAGCAGGAGGGCAGGGACTGGCGGGGAGCTGTTTTTT. Translating it yields CASRRAGTGGELFF.

This clone was detected a few times. The V call is TRBV27, the J call TRBJ1-5; 9 nucleotides align to TRBD1. This CDR3 is built from 17 residues. After removal of 2 bases from V and 0 bases from J, the junction contained 5 bases not matched to a gene. CDR1 and CDR2 (germline): MNHEY, SMNVEV (reference sequence). DNA for the CDR3: TGTGCCAGCAGTTTAACTACAGGGGGCAGTAGCAATCAGCCCCAGCATTTT. It is translated as CASSLTTGGSSNQPQHF.

This sequence joins TRBV24-1 and TRBJ2-1, with D perhaps TRBD1 (5 bases). The germline V gene encodes CDR1 KGHDR and CDR2 SFDVKD. V was trimmed by 12 bases and J by 7 bases, leaving 12 bases between them. This CDR3 spans 11 amino acids. CDR3 amino acids: CAPQDMNEQFF. The CDR3 bases are TGTGCCCCTCAGGACATGAATGAGCAGTTCTTC.

The CDR3: CASSPQGRLNEKLFF. The CDR3 DNA sequence: TGTGCCAGCAGCCCGCAGGGAAGGCTAAATGAAAAACTGTTTTTT. J is TRBJ1-4 and V is TRBV28, with D possibly TRBD1 on 5 matching bases. The CDR3 extends over 15 amino acids. V was pared by 6 bases and J by 5 bases, with 16 bases between. Germline loops: CDR1 MDHEN, CDR2 SYDVKM. Using reference TRBV28 and TRBJ1-4 for the parts outside the CDR3, the full variable domain is DVKVTQSSRYLVKRTGEKVFLECVQDMDHENMFWYRQDPGLGLRLIYFSYDVKMKEKGDIPEGYSVSREKKERFSLILESASTNQTSMYLCASSPQGRLNEKLFFGSGTQLSVL.

This clone was detected only once. The CDR3 nucleotides read TGCAGCGTTGAGCCCACGGTGGGGGGAATATCCTACAATGAGCAGTTCTTC. Translated, it gives CSVEPTVGGISYNEQFF. The chain uses TRBV29-1 and TRBJ2-1; tentative D call: TRBD2 (6 bases). Germline-derived CDR1 and CDR2 are SQVTM and ANQGSEA. V was pared by 3 bases and J by 1 base, with 19 bases between. The CDR3 sequence is 17 residues long.

A single count supports this clone. J is TRBJ1-5 and V is TRBV30; D is possibly TRBD1 (5 bases). The CDR3 length is 14 residues. V shed 1 base and J shed 6 bases, with 13 bases lying between them. Looked up from germline, CDR1 is GTSNPN and CDR2 is SVGIG (reference sequence). CDR3 residues: CAWSDRGVGQPQHF. Here the CDR3 DNA reads TGTGCCTGGAGTGATAGGGGTGTGGGTCAGCCCCAGCATTTT.